This TCR beta chain was identified during a study of CD8 T cells in Susac syndrome. The CDR3 contains 15 residues. CDR1 is SEHNR, CDR2 FQNEAQ, per germline (reference sequence). Deletions cut 1 base from V and 2 bases from J, with 10 bases between. About 0.5 to 1 ug RNA was reverse transcribed with random hexamers. Using its own MiXCR run on the immunoSEQ multiplex PCR reads, TCRdb lists one record per CDR3 protein. The table lists about 200,000 distinct CDR3 sequences, 95% of them singletons, with around 0.1% in the top ten. The source is a human donor in good health. The J gene is TRBJ2-3, the V gene TRBV7-9; the D gene is possibly TRBD1 (6 bases). The sample consisted of CD4+ T cells from PBMCs. The CDR3: CASSLEQGNTDTQYF. The CDR3 DNA follows: TGTGCCAGCAGCTTAGAGCAGGGGAACACAGATACGCAGTATTTT.